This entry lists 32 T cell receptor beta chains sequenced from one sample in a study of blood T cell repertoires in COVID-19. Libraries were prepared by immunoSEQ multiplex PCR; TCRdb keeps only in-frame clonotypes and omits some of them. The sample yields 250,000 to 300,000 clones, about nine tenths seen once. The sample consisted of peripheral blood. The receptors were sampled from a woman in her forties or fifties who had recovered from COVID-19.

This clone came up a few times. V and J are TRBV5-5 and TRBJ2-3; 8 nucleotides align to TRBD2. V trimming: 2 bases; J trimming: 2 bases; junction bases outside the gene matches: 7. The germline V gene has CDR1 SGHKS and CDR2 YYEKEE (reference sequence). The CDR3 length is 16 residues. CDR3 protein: CASSFLAGGNTDTQYF. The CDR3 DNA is TGTGCCAGCAGCTTTTTGGCGGGAGGAAACACAGATACGCAGTATTTT. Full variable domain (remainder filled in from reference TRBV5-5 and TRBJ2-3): DAGVTQSPTHLIKTRGQQVTLRCSPISGHKSVSWYQQVLGQGPQFIFQYYEKEERGRGNFPDRFSARQFPNYSSELNVNALLLGDSALYLCASSFLAGGNTDTQYFGPGTRLTVL.

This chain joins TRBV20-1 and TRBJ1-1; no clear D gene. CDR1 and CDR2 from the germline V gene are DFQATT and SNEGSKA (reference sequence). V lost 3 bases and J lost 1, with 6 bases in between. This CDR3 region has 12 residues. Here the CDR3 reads CSASLRNTEAFF. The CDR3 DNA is TGCAGTGCTAGTCTCCGGAACACTGAAGCTTTCTTT.

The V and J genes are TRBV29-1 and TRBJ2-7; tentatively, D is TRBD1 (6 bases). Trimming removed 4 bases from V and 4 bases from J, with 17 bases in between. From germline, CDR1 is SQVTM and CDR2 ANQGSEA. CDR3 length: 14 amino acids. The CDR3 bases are TGCAGCGTTGGTGTGACAGGTTCGACTTACGAGCAGTACTTC. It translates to CSVGVTGSTYEQYF.

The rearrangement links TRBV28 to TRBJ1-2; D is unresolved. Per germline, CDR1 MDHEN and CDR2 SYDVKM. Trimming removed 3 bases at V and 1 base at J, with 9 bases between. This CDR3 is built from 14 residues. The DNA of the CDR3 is TGTGCCAGCAGTTTGTGGGCGATTAACTATGGCTACACCTTC. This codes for CASSLWAINYGYTF.

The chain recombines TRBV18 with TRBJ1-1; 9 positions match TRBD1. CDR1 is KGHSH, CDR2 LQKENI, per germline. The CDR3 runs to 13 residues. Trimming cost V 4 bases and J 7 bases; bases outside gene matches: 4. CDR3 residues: CASSQKGQGEAFF. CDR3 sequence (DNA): TGTGCCAGCTCACAAAAGGGACAGGGTGAAGCTTTCTTT.

CDR3 sequence (DNA): TGTGCCAGCAGCCCACAGGGTAGAGAGCAGTACTTC. It is translated as CASSPQGREQYF. This chain uses TRBV6-5 with TRBJ2-7, with D perhaps TRBD1 (6 bases). This CDR3 has 12 amino acids. Germline V gives CDR1 MNHEY, CDR2 SVGAGI. V was clipped by 6 bases and J by 7 bases, with 13 bases between them.

This CDR3 is CASSFSGRGLVQYF. DNA of the CDR3: TGTGCCAGCAGCTTTTCGGGGAGGGGACTCGTTCAGTACTTC. The chain is built from TRBV5-8 and TRBJ2-4, with 7 positions matching TRBD2. V shed 2 bases and J 11 bases; nucleotides not matched to a gene: 10. This CDR3 spans 14 amino acids. Germline lookup yields CDR1 SGHTS and CDR2 YDEGEE.

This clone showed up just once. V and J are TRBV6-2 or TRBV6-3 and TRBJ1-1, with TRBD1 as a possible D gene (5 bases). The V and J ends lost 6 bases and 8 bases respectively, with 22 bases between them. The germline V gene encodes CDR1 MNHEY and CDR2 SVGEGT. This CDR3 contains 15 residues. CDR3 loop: CASSPSPPERTEAFF. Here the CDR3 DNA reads TGTGCCAGCAGCCCCAGTCCCCCTGAAAGGACAGAAGCTTTCTTT.

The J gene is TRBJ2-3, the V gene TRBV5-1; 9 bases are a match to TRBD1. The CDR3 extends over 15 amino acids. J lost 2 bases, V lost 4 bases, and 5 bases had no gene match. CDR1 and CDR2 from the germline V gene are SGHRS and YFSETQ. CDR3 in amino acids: CASSRDRGDTDTQYF. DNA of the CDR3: TGCGCCAGCAGCAGAGACAGGGGGGACACAGATACGCAGTATTTT.

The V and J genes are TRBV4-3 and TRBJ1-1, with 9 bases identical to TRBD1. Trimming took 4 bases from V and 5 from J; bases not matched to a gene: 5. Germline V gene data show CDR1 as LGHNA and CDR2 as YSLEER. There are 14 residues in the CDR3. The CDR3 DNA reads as TGCGCCAGCAGCCTTTACAGGGGGCCGACTGAAGCTTTCTTT. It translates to CASSLYRGPTEAFF.

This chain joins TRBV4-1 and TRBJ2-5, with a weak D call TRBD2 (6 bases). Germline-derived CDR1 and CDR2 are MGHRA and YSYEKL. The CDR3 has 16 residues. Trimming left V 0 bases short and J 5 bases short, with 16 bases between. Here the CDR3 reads CASSQEWASARETQYF. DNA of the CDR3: TGCGCCAGCAGCCAAGAATGGGCTAGCGCCAGGGAGACCCAGTACTTC.

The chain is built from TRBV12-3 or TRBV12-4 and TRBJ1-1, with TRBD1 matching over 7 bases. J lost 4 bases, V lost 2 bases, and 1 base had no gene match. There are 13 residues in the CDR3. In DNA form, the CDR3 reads TGTGCCAGCAGTTTACAGGGGGGCACTGAAGCTTTCTTT. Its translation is CASSLQGGTEAFF.

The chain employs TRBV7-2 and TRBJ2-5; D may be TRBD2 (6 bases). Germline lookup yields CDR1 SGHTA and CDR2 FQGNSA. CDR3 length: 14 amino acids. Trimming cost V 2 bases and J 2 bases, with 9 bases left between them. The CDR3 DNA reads TGTGCCAGCAGCTTACGGGGGTTTCAAGAGACCCAGTACTTC. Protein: CASSLRGFQETQYF.

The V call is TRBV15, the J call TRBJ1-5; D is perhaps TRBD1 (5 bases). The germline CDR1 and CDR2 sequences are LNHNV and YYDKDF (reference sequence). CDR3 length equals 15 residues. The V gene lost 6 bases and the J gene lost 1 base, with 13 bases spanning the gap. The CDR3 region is CATRMAGGSNQPQHF. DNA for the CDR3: TGTGCCACCAGGATGGCGGGGGGGAGCAATCAGCCCCAGCATTTT.

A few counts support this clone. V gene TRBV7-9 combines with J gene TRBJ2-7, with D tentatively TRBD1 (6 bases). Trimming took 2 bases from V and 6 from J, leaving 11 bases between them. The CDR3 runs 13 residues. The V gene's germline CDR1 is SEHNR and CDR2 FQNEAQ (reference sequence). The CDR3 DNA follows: TGTGCCAGCAGCTTAACAGGGCATGGCGAGCAGTACTTC. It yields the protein CASSLTGHGEQYF.

CDR3 sequence: CASSLTGGSGYTF. The CDR3 DNA reads as TGCGCCAGCAGCCTTACAGGGGGTAGCGGCTACACCTTC. The chain has TRBV5-1 and TRBJ1-2; 8 bases fit TRBD1. After removal of 4 bases from V and 8 bases from J, the junction contained 7 bases not matched to a gene. Germline V gene sequence: CDR1 SGHRS, CDR2 YFSETQ. This CDR3 region has 13 residues. The whole variable domain, remainder taken from reference TRBV5-1 and TRBJ1-2, is KAGVTQTPRYLIKTRGQQVTLSCSPISGHRSVSWYQQTPGQGLQFLFEYFSETQRNKGNFPGRFSGRQFSNSRSEMNVSTLELGDSALYLCASSLTGGSGYTFGSGTRLTVV.

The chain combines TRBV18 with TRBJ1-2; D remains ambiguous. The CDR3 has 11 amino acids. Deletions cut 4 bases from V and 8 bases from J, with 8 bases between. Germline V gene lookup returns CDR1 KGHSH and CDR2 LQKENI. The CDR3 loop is CASSREEGYTF. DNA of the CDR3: TGTGCCAGCTCACGAGAGGAAGGCTACACCTTC.

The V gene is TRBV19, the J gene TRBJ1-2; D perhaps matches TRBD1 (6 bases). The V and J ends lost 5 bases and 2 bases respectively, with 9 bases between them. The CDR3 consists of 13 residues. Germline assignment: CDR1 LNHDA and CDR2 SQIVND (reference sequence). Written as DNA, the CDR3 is TGTGCCAGTAGTTGGACAGAAAACTATGGCTACACCTTC. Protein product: CASSWTENYGYTF.

The CDR3 spells CASSQVNPTEAFF. The CDR3 bases are TGTGCCAGCAGCCAAGTTAATCCCACTGAAGCTTTCTTT. The V gene is TRBV3-1 (or the pseudogene TRBV3-2), the J gene TRBJ1-1, with D hard to call. The CDR3 sequence is 13 residues long. Germline CDR1 is LGHDT and CDR2 is YNNKEL (reference sequence). V dropped 1 base and J dropped 4 bases, with 7 bases sitting between them.

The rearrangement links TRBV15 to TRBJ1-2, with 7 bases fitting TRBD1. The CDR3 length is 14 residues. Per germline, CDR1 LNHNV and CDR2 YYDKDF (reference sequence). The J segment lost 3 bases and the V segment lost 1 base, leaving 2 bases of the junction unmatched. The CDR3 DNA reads TGTGCCACCAGCAGAGTTCAGGGGGACTATGGCTACACCTTC. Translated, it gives CATSRVQGDYGYTF.

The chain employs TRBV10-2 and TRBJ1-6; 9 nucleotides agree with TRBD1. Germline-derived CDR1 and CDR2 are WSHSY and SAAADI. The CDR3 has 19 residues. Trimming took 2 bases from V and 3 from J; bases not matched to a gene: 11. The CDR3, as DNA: TGCGCCAGCAGTGAGGTACAGGGGGCTCGTGATATCTATAATTCACCCCTCCACTTT. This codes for CASSEVQGARDIYNSPLHF.

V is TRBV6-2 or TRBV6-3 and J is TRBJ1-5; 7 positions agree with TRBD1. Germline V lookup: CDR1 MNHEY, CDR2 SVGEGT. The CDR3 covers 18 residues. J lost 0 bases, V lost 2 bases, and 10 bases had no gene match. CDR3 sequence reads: CASSYVWPGGTSNQPQHF. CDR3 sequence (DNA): TGTGCCAGCAGTTACGTTTGGCCAGGGGGAACTAGCAATCAGCCCCAGCATTTT.

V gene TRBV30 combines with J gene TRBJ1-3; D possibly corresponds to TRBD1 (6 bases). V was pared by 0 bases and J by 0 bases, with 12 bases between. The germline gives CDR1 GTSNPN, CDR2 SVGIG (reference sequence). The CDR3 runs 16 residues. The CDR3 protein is CAWSVLHRDSGNTIYF. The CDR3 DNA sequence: TGTGCCTGGAGTGTACTACACAGGGACTCTGGAAACACCATATATTTT.

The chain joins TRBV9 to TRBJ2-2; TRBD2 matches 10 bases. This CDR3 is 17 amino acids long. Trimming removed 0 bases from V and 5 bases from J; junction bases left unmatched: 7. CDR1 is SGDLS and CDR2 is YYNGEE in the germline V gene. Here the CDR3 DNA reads TGTGCCAGCAGCGTAGGATCTAGCGGGAGACGGACCGGGGAGCTGTTTTTT. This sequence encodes CASSVGSSGRRTGELFF.

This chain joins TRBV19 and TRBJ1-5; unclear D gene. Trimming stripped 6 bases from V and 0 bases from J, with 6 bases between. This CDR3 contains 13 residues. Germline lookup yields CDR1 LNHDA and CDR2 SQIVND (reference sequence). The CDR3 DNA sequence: TGTGCCAGTAGCCCTAATAGCAATCAGCCCCAGCATTTT. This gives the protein CASSPNSNQPQHF.

The CDR3 region has the DNA TGTGCCAGCAAGCACAGGGACGAAGAAAAACTGTTTTTT. It encodes CASKHRDEEKLFF. The chain carries TRBV27 and TRBJ1-4, with D perhaps matching TRBD1 (6 bases). The CDR3 contains 13 residues. V lost 7 bases, J lost 8 bases, and 14 bases lay in between. CDR1 and CDR2 (germline): MNHEY, SMNVEV (reference sequence).

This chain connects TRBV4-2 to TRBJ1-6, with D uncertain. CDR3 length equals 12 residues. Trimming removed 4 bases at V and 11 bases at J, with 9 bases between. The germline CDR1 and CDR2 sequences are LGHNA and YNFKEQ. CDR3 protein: CASSPPGAPLHF. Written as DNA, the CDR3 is TGTGCCAGCAGCCCGCCCGGGGCACCCCTCCACTTT.

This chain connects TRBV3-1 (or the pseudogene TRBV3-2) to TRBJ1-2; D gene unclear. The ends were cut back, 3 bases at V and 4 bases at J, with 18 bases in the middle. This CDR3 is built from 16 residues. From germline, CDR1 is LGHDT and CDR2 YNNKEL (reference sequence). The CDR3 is CASSQRVKGSPYGYTF. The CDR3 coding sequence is TGTGCCAGCAGCCAGAGGGTGAAAGGTAGTCCCTATGGCTACACCTTC.

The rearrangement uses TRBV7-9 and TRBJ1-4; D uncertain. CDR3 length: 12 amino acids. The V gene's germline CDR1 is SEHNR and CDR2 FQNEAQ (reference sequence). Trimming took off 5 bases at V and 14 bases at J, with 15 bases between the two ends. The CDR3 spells CASSDAGYLLFF. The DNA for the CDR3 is TGTGCCAGCAGCGACGCCGGGTATCTTCTGTTTTTT.

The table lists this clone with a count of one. In DNA form, the CDR3 reads TGTGCCAGCAGGCCGTCCCCGTCGAGGGCTGGAAACACCATATATTTT. The encoded protein is CASRPSPSRAGNTIYF. The chain carries TRBV7-8 and TRBJ1-3, with D hard to call. Trimming stripped 6 bases from V and 2 bases from J, with 17 bases between. This CDR3 is built from 16 residues. Germline assignment: CDR1 SGHVS and CDR2 FQNEAQ. The whole variable domain, remainder taken from reference TRBV7-8 and TRBJ1-3, is GAGVSQSPRYKVAKRGQDVALRCDPISGHVSLFWYQQALGQGPEFLTYFQNEAQLDKSGLPSDRFFAERPEGSVSTLKIQRTQQEDSAVYLCASRPSPSRAGNTIYFGEGSWLTVV.

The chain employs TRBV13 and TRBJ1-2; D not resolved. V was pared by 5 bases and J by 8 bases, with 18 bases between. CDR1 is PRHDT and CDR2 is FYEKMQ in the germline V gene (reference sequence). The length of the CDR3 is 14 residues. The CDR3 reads CASSLYRGLPGYTF. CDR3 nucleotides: TGTGCCAGCAGCCTCTACCGAGGGCTCCCAGGCTACACCTTC.

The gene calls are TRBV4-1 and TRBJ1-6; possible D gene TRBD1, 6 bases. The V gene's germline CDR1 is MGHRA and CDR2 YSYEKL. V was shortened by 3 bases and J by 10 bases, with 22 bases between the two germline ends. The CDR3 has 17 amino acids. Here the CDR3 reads CASSHFSSGTSRSPLHF. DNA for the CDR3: TGCGCCAGCAGCCATTTTTCGTCCGGGACATCTAGGTCACCCCTCCACTTT.